Shown below are 13 T cell receptor beta chains from a single sample sequenced in a study of blood T cell repertoires in COVID-19. Profiling relied on immunoSEQ multiplex PCR, and the TCRdb table lists in-frame clones only, not all of them. The data contain under 300,000 clones, around nine tenths of them singletons. Sample: PBMCs or T cells enriched from blood (not recorded which). The receptors were sampled from a woman under 30 who had recovered from COVID-19.

This chain links TRBV4-1 with TRBJ1-5; D not resolved. The V end was cut by 1 base, the J end by 1 base, with 8 bases between. Germline V lookup: CDR1 MGHRA, CDR2 YSYEKL. The CDR3 length is 15 residues. CDR3 sequence reads: CASSQGYSSNQPQHF. Written as DNA, the CDR3 is TGCGCCAGCAGCCAAGGTTACAGCAGCAATCAGCCCCAGCATTTT.

This chain links TRBV10-3 with TRBJ1-3; 7 positions match TRBD1. CDR1 is ENHRY, CDR2 SYGVKD, per germline. With 4 bases clipped from V and 2 bases from J, the junction kept 5 bases outside the gene matches. This CDR3 has 15 residues. The CDR3 spells CAISGQGDPGNTIYF. In nucleotides, the CDR3 is TGTGCCATCAGTGGACAGGGCGACCCTGGAAACACCATATATTTT.

This chain joins TRBV4-3 and TRBJ1-2; D is possibly TRBD1 (6 bases). The V gene's germline CDR1 is LGHNA and CDR2 YSLEER. The CDR3 totals 15 residues. Trimming stripped 4 bases from V and 8 bases from J, with 20 bases between. The CDR3 is CASSLNRVAGDGYTF. The CDR3 region has the DNA TGCGCCAGCAGCCTGAACCGAGTGGCAGGGGACGGCTACACCTTC.

The chain joins TRBV6-2 or TRBV6-3 to TRBJ1-2; tentatively, D is TRBD1 (5 bases). V shed 4 bases and J shed 8 bases, with 23 bases lying between them. From germline, CDR1 is MNHEY and CDR2 SVGEGT. The CDR3 extends over 16 amino acids. This CDR3 is CASSSHHGHLLGGYTF. The DNA for the CDR3 is TGTGCCAGCAGTTCACACCACGGACACCTCCTCGGGGGCTACACCTTC.

V gene TRBV6-5 combines with J gene TRBJ1-2; 9 bases line up with TRBD1. Germline V gives CDR1 MNHEY, CDR2 SVGAGI. The CDR3 spans 15 residues. With 7 bases clipped from V and 4 bases from J, the junction kept 10 bases outside the gene matches. The CDR3 spells CASTPQGALGYGYTF. The CDR3 DNA sequence: TGTGCCAGCACTCCACAGGGGGCGCTGGGCTATGGCTACACCTTC.

The V call is TRBV7-3, the J call TRBJ2-1, with TRBD2 identical over 9 bases. The CDR3 is 15 amino acids. From germline, CDR1 is SGHTA and CDR2 FQGTGA. V shed 1 base and J 8 bases; nucleotides not matched to a gene: 6. The CDR3: CASSLIAGDRDEQFF. In DNA form, the CDR3 reads TGTGCCAGCAGCTTAATAGCGGGAGATCGGGATGAGCAGTTCTTC.

This rearrangement joins TRBV7-3 to TRBJ1-1; TRBD1 agrees at 9 bases. CDR1 SGHTA and CDR2 FQGTGA come from the germline V gene. The length of the CDR3 is 14 residues. J lost 5 bases, V lost 5 bases, and 6 bases had no gene match. DNA of the CDR3: TGTGCCAGCAGCCCACAGGGGGCTCGAACTGAAGCTTTCTTT. The encoded protein is CASSPQGARTEAFF.

The V and J genes are TRBV21-1 and TRBJ2-2; the table's D call, TRBD2, was not checked against the DNA. TRBV21-1 is recorded as a pseudogene. This CDR3 has 22 residues. As DNA, the CDR3 is TGTGCCAGCAGCAAATGCTCCCCTGGACTAGCGGGAGGAAAGGGAGTCACCGGGGAGCTGTTTTTT. It yields the protein CASSKCSPGLAGGKGVTGELFF.

The chain combines TRBV11-3 with TRBJ2-1, with a weak D call TRBD2 (6 bases). The V gene's germline CDR1 is SGHNT and CDR2 YENEEA. V shed 6 bases and J shed 5 bases, with 11 bases lying between them. The CDR3 sequence is 13 residues long. The CDR3 region has the DNA TGTGCCAGCAGTTCACTAGCTGACAATGAGCAGTTCTTC. It codes for CASSSLADNEQFF.

This chain uses TRBV7-9 with TRBJ2-3; unclear D gene. This CDR3 comprises 14 residues. Germline CDR1 and CDR2: SEHNR and FQNEAQ (reference sequence). V was cut by 3 bases and J by 4 bases, with 11 bases left in between. CDR3 sequence: CASSLSRSADTQYF. In DNA, the CDR3 is TGTGCCAGCAGCTTGTCCCGATCGGCAGATACGCAGTATTTT.

The chain has TRBV4-3 and TRBJ1-2; D unclear. Looked up from germline, CDR1 is LGHNA and CDR2 is YSLEER. The ends were cut back, 1 base at V and 0 bases at J, with 12 bases in the middle. The CDR3 spans 16 residues. The CDR3 coding sequence is TGCGCCAGCAGCCAAGTTACAGAACCCTCTAACTATGGCTACACCTTC. Protein sequence: CASSQVTEPSNYGYTF.

This clone appeared once. This sequence joins TRBV6-5 and TRBJ2-7; 8 bases line up with TRBD1. The germline V gene has CDR1 MNHEY and CDR2 SVGAGI. The CDR3 loop spans 13 amino acids. The V and J ends lost 3 bases and 5 bases, in that order; junction bases with no gene match: 3. For the CDR3, the DNA is TGTGCCAGCAGTTATAACAGGGGGAACGAGCAGTACTTC. Translated, it gives CASSYNRGNEQYF.

The chain has TRBV7-9 and TRBJ2-7; 7 positions agree with TRBD1. Germline V gives CDR1 SEHNR, CDR2 FQNEAQ (reference sequence). The CDR3 length is 17 residues. The ends lost 1 base at V and 0 bases at J; junction bases unmatched: 9. The CDR3 DNA is TGTGCCAGCAGCTTAGTTAGGCTCCGGGACAGCTCCTACGAGCAGTACTTC. Its translation: CASSLVRLRDSSYEQYF. Filled out from reference TRBV7-9 and TRBJ2-7, the complete variable domain reads DTGVSQNPRHKITKRGQNVTFRCDPISEHNRLYWYRQTLGQGPEFLTYFQNEAQLEKSRLLSDRFSAERPKGSFSTLEIQRTEQGDSAMYLCASSLVRLRDSSYEQYFGPGTRLTVT.